The T cell receptor (beta chain) under discussion was sequenced for a study of blood T cell repertoires in COVID-19. Study-wide context: Spain, Italy and the United States supplied samples that represented acute and convalescent COVID-19. PBMCs, B-cell-depleted T cells, or T cells provided the cDNA or gDNA that made up the material.

In the authors' workflow: Amplifying reference gene primers gave estimates of nucleated cell counts. Repertoires were generated with immunoSEQ multiplex PCR, while TCRdb's copy carries only in-frame clones and drops some. V and J calls and clone size are as listed in that table; D and trimming were resolved from the DNA. The top ten hold roughly 50% of the sample, which has about 62,000 clones, around 65% seen once. Someone with COVID-19 had been met by exposed participants within 2 weeks before study entry. What was sequenced was PBMCs or T cells enriched from blood (not recorded which). The receptor was derived from a woman in her sixties who had been exposed to COVID-19.

The CDR3 coding sequence is TGTGCCTGGACTTACCGGGACAGGGGGCGCGGATCACCCCTCCACTTT. Its translation is CAWTYRDRGRGSPLHF. The chain couples TRBV30 to TRBJ1-6; TRBD1 aligns across 12 bases. Germline V gene lookup returns CDR1 GTSNPN and CDR2 SVGIG (reference sequence). The CDR3 extends over 16 amino acids. V lost 4 bases to trimming and J lost 10 bases; unmatched junction nucleotides: 11. The whole variable domain, filled in from reference TRBV30 and TRBJ1-6, reads SQTIHQWPATLVQPVGSPLSLECTVEGTSNPNLYWYRQAAGRGLQLLFYSVGIGQISSEVPQNLSASRPQDRQFILSSKKLLLSDSGFYLCAWTYRDRGRGSPLHFGNGTRLTVT.